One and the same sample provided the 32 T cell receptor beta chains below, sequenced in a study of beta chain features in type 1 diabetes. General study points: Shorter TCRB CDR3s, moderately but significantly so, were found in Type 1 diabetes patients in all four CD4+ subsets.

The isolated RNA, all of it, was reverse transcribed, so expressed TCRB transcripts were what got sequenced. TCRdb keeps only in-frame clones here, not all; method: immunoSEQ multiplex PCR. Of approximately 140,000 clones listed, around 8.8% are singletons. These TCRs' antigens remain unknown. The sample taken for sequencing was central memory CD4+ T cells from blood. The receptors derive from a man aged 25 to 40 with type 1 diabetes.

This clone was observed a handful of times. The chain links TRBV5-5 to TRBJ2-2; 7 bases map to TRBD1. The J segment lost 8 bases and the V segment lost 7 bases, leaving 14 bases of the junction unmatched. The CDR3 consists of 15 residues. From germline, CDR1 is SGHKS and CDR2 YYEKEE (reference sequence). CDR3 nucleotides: TGTGCCAGCGGCACCGGACAGGTTAAATCTGGGGAGCTGTTTTTT. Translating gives CASGTGQVKSGELFF.

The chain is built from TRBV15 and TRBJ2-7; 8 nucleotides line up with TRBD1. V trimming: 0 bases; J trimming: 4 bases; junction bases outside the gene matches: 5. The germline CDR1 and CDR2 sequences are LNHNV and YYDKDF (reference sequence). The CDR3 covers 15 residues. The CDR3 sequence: CATSRDVRQGYEQYF. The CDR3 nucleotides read TGTGCCACCAGCAGAGACGTGAGACAGGGGTACGAGCAGTACTTC.

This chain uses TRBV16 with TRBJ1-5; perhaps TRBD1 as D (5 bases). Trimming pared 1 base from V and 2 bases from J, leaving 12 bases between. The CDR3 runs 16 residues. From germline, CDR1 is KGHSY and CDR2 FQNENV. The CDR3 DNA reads TGTGCCAGCAGCCAATTCTCAGGGATCCGCAATCAGCCCCAGCATTTT. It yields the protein CASSQFSGIRNQPQHF.

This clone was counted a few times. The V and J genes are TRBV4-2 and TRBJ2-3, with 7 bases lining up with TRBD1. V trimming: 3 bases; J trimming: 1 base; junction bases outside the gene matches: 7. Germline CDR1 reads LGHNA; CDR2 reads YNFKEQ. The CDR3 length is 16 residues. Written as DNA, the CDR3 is TGTGCCAGCAGCCAGCGAATCGGACAGGGCACAGATACGCAGTATTTT. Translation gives CASSQRIGQGTDTQYF.

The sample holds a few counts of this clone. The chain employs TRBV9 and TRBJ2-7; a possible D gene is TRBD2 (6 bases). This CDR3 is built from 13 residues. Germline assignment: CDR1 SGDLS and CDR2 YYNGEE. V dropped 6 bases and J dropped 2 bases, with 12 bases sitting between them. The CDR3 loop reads CASNNGGPYEQYF. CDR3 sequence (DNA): TGTGCCAGCAATAACGGGGGACCCTACGAGCAGTACTTC.

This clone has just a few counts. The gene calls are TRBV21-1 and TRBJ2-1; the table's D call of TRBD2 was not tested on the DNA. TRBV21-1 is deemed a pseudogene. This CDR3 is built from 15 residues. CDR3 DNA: TGTGCCAGCAGCAAAGATGAACCCGGGGACAATGAGCAGTTCTTC. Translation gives CASSKDEPGDNEQFF.

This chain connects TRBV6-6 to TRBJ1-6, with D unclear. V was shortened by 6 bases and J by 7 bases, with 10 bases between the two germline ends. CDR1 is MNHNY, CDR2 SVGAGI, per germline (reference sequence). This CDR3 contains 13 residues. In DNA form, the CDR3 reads TGTGCCAGCAGCCCAAACAGAAATTCACCCCTCCACTTT. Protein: CASSPNRNSPLHF.

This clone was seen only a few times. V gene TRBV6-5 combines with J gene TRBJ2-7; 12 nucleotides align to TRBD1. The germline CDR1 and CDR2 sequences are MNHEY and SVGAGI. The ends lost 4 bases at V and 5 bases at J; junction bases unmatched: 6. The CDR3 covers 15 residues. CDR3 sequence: CASSSSGTGGDEQYF. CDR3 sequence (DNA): TGTGCCAGCAGTTCTAGCGGGACAGGGGGCGACGAGCAGTACTTC.

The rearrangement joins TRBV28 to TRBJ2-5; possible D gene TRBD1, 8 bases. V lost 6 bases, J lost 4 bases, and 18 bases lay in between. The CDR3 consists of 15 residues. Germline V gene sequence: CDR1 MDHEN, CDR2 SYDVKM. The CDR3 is CASSGRQGRGETQYF. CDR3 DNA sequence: TGTGCCAGCAGCGGTCGACAGGGGAGGGGAGAGACCCAGTACTTC.

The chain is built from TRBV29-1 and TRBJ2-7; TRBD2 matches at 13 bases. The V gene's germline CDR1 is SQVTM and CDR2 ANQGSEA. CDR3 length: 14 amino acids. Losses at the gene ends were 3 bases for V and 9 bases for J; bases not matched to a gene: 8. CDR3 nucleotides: TGCAGCGTTGAGGAGGGACTAGCGGGGCCAGTGCAGTACTTC. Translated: CSVEEGLAGPVQYF.

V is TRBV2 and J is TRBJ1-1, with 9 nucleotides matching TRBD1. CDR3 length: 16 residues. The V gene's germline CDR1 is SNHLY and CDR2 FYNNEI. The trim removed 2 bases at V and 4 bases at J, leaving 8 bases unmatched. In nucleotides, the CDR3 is TGTGCCAGCAGTGAAAGGACAGGGGCGGGGGGCACTGAAGCTTTCTTT. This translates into CASSERTGAGGTEAFF. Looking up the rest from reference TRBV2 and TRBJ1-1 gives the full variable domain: EPEVTQTPSHQVTQMGQEVILRCVPISNHLYFYWYRQILGQKVEFLVSFYNNEISEKSEIFDDQFSVERPDGSNFTLKIRSTKLEDSAMYFCASSERTGAGGTEAFFGQGTRLTVV.

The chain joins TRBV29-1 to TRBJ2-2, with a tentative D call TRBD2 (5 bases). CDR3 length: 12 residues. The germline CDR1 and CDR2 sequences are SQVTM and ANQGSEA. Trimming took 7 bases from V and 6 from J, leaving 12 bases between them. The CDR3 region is CSALDWAGELFF. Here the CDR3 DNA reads TGCAGCGCCCTGGACTGGGCCGGGGAGCTGTTTTTT.

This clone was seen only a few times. This CDR3 reads CASSYTGWNEQFF. CDR3 DNA: TGTGCCAGCAGTTACACAGGTTGGAATGAGCAGTTCTTC. The chain joins TRBV6-5 to TRBJ2-1; possibly TRBD1 for D (5 bases). The length of the CDR3 is 13 residues. V dropped 2 bases and J dropped 7 bases, with 9 bases sitting between them. Per germline, CDR1 MNHEY and CDR2 SVGAGI.

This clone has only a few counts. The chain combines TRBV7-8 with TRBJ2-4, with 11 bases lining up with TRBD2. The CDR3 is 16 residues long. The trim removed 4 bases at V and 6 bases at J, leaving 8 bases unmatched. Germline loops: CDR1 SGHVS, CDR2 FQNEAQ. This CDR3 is CASSSNRLAGPNIQYF. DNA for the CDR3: TGTGCCAGCAGCTCAAACAGACTAGCGGGGCCAAACATTCAGTACTTC.

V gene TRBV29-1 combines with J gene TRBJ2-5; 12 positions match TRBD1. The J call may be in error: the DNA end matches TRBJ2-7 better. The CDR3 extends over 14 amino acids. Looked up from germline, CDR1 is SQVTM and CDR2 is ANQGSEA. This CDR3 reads CSVGVGTGGSEQYF. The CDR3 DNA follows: TGCAGCGTGGGGGTCGGGACAGGGGGCTCCGAGCAGTACTTC.

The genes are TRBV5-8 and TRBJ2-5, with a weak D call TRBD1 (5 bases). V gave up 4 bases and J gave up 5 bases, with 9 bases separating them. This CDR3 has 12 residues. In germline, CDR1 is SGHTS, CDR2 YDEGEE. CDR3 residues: CASSPAGETQYF. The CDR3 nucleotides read TGTGCCAGCAGCCCCGCAGGGGAGACCCAGTACTTC.

The CDR3 sequence: CASRNSRGSETQYF. Here the CDR3 DNA reads TGCGCCAGCAGAAACTCCAGGGGTAGCGAGACCCAGTACTTC. The V call is TRBV4-3, the J call TRBJ2-5; a weak D match, TRBD1 (6 bases). The CDR3 covers 14 residues. V gave up 6 bases and J gave up 5 bases, with 16 bases separating them. CDR1 and CDR2 (germline): LGHNA, YSLEER.

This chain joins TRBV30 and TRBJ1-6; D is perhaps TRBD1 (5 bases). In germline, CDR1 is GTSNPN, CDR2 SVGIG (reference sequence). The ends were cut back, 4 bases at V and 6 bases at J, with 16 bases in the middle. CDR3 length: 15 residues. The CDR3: CAWTLAGGGNSPLHF. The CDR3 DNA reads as TGTGCCTGGACCCTTGCCGGGGGGGGTAATTCACCCCTCCACTTT.

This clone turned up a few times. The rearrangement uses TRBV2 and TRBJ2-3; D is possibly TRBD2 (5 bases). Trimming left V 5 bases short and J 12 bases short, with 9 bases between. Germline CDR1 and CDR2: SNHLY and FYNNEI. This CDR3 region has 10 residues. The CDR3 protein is CASSKGSQYF. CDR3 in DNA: TGTGCCAGCAGTAAAGGGAGTCAGTATTTT.

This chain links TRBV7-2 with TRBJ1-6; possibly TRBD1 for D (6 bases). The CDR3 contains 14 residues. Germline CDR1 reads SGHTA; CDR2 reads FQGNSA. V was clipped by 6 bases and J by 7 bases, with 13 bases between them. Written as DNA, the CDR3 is TGTGCCAGCAGTATGGGACATTCCAATTCACCCCTCCACTTT. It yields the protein CASSMGHSNSPLHF.

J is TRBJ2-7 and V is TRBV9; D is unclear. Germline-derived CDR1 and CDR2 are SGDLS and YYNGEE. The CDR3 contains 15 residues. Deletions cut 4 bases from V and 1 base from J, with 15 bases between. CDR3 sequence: CASSKARGRSYEQYF. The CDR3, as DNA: TGTGCCAGCAGCAAAGCAAGAGGAAGGTCCTACGAGCAGTACTTC.

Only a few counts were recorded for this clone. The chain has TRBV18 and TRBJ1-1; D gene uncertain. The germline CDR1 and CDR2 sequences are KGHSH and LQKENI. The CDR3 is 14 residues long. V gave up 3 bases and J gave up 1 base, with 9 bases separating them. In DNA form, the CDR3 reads TGTGCCAGCTCACCCCCGCCAGGGAACACTGAAGCTTTCTTT. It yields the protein CASSPPPGNTEAFF.

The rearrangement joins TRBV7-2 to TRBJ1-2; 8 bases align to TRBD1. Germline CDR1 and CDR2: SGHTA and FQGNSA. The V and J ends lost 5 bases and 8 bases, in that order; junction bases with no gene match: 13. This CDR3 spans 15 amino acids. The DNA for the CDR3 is TGTGCCAGCAGCCAACAGACAGGGGTAACGAGGGGCTACACCTTC. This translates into CASSQQTGVTRGYTF.

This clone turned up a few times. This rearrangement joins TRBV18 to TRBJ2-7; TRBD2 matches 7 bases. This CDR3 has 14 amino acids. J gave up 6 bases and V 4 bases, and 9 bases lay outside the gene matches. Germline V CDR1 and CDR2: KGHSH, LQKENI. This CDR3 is CASSQAARGSEQYF. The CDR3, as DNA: TGTGCCAGCTCACAGGCCGCCCGCGGGAGCGAGCAGTACTTC.

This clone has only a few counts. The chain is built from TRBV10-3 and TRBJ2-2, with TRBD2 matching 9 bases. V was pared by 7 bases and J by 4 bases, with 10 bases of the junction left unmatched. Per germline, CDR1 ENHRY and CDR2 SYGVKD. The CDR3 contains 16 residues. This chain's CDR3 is CAINMGSGGSTGELFF. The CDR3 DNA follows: TGTGCCATCAATATGGGCAGCGGGGGGAGCACCGGGGAGCTGTTTTTT.

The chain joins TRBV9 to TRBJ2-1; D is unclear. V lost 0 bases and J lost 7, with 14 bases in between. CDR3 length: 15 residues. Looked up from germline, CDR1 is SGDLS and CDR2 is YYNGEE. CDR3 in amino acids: CASSVDNWARNEQFF. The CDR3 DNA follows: TGTGCCAGCAGCGTAGATAATTGGGCTCGGAATGAGCAGTTCTTC.

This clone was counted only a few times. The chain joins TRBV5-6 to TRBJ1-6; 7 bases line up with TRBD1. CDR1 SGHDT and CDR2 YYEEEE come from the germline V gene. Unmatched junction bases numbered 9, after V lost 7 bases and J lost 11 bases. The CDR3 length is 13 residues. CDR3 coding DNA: TGTGCCAGCGGCGACAGGGTCGAAACACCCCTCCACTTT. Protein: CASGDRVETPLHF. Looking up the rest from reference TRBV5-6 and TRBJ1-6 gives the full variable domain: DAGVTQSPTHLIKTRGQQVTLRCSPKSGHDTVSWYQQALGQGPQFIFQYYEEEERQRGNFPDRFSGHQFPNYSSELNVNALLLGDSALYLCASGDRVETPLHFGNGTRLTVT.

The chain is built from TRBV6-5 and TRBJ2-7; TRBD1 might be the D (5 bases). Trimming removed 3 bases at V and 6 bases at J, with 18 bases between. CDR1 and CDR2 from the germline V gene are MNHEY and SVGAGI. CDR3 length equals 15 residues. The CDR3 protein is CASSYGRTLGGEQYF. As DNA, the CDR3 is TGTGCCAGCAGTTATGGGCGGACACTCGGCGGCGAGCAGTACTTC.

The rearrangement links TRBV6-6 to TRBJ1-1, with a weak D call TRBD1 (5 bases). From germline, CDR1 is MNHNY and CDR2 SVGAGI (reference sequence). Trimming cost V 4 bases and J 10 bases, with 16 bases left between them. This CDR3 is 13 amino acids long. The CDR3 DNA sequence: TGTGCCAGCAGTTCTTTCGAAGGGGCGGCAGCTTTCTTT. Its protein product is CASSSFEGAAAFF.

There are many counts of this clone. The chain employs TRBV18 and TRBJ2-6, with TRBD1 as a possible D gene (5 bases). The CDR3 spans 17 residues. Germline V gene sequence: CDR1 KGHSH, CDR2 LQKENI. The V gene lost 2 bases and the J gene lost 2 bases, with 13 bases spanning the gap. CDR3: CASSPLDTQAGANVLTF. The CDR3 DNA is TGTGCCAGCTCACCATTGGACACCCAGGCTGGGGCCAACGTCCTGACTTTC.

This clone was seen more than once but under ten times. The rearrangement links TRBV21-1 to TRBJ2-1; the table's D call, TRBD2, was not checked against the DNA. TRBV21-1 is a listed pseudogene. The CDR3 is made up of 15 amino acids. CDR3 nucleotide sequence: TGTGCCAGCAGCAACGACGGGAGCTCCTACAATGAGCAGTTCTTC. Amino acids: CASSNDGSSYNEQFF.

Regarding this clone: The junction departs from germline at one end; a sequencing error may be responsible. CDR3 amino acids: CASSHPPGQGWGF. As DNA, the CDR3 is TGTGCCAGCAGCCATCCTCCGGGACAGGGATGGGGCTTC. The chain has TRBV11-2 and TRBJ1-2; 9 bases line up with TRBD1. This CDR3 is 13 amino acids long. The germline gives CDR1 SGHAT, CDR2 FQNNGV.